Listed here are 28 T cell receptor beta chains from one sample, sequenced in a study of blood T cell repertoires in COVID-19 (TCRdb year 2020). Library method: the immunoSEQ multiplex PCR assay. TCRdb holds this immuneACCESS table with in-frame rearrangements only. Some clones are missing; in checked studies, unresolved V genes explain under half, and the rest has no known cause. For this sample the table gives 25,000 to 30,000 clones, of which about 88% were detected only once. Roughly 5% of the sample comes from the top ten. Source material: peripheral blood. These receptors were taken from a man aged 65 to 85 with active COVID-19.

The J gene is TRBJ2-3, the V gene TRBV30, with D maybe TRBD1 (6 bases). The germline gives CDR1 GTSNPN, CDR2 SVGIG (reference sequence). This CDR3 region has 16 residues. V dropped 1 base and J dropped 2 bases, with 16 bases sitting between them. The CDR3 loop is CAWSGRTVSSTDTQYF. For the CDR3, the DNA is TGTGCCTGGAGTGGTCGGACAGTAAGCTCCACAGATACGCAGTATTTT.

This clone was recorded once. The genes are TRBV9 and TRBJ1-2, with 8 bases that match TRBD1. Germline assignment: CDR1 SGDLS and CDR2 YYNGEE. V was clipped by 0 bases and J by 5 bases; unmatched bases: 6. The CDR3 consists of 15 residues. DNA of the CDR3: TGTGCCAGCAGCGTAGGAACAGGGGGAGGGTATGGCTACACCTTC. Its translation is CASSVGTGGGYGYTF.

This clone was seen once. DNA of the CDR3: TGTGCCAGCAGTTACTCAGGGACACCAAACACTGAAGCTTTCTTT. It yields the protein CASSYSGTPNTEAFF. The chain joins TRBV6-5 to TRBJ1-1; D might be TRBD1 (6 bases). The germline V gene has CDR1 MNHEY and CDR2 SVGAGI. Trimming took 0 bases from V and 2 from J, leaving 10 bases between them. CDR3 length: 15 residues.

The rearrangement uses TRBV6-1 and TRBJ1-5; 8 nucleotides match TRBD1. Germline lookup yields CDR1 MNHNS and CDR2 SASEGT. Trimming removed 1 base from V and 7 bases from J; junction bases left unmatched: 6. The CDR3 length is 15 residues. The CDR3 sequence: CASSEVTGGWQPQHF. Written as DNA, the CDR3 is TGTGCCAGCAGTGAAGTAACAGGGGGTTGGCAGCCCCAGCATTTT.

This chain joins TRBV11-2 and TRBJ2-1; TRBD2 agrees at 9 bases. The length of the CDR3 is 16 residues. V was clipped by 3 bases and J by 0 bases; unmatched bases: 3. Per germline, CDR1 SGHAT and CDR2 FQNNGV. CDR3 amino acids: CASSLGTSISYNEQFF. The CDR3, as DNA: TGTGCCAGCAGCTTGGGGACTAGCATCTCCTACAATGAGCAGTTCTTC.

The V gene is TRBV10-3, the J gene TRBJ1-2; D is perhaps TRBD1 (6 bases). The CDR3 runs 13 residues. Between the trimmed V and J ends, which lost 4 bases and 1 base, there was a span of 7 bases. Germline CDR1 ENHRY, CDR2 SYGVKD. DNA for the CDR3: TGTGCCATCAGTGTGGACAGTAACTATGGCTACACCTTC. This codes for CAISVDSNYGYTF.

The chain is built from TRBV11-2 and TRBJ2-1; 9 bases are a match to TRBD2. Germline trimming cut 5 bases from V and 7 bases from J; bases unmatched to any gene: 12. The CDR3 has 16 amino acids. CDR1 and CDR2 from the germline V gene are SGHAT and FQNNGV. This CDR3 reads CASSTLGRGGNNEQFF. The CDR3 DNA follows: TGTGCCAGCAGCACCCTCGGGCGGGGGGGGAATAATGAGCAGTTCTTC.

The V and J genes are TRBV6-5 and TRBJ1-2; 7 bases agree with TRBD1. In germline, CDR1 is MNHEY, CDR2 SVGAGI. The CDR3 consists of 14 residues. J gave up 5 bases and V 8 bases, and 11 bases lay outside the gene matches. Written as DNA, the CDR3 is TGTGCCAGCGCCCCAGGGGGGCAACCGTATGGCTACACCTTC. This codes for CASAPGGQPYGYTF.

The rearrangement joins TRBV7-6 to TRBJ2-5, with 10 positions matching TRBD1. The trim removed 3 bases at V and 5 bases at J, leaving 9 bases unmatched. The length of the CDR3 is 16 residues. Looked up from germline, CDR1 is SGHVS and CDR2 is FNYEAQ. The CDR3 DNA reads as TGTGCCAGCAGCTTGATGGGGACAGGGGTAGGCGAGACCCAGTACTTC. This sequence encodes CASSLMGTGVGETQYF.

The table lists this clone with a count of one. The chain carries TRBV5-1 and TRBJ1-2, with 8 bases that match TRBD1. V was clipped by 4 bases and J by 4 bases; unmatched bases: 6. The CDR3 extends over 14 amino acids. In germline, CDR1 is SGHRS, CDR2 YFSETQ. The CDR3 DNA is TGCGCCAGCAGCGCCACCGGACAGGGCTATGGCTACACCTTC. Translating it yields CASSATGQGYGYTF.

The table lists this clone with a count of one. The CDR3 reads CASSQGRSGGNTEAFF. CDR3 DNA sequence: TGCGCCAGCAGCCAAGGCCGGTCCGGAGGGAACACTGAAGCTTTCTTT. The chain links TRBV4-3 to TRBJ1-1; D is undetermined. CDR1 and CDR2 (germline): LGHNA, YSLEER. This CDR3 spans 16 amino acids. The V gene lost 1 base and the J gene lost 1 base, with 13 bases spanning the gap.

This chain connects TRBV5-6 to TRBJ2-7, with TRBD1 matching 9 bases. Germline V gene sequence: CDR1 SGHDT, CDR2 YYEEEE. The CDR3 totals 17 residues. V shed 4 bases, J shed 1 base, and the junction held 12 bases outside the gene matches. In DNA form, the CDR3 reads TGTGCCAGCAGCCGGGCGACCGGGACAGGGTTTTCCTACGAGCAGTACTTC. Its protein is CASSRATGTGFSYEQYF.

The CDR3 DNA is TGCAGCGTTGGCGGGACCACCGGGGAGCTGTTTTTT. Protein product: CSVGGTTGELFF. The chain combines TRBV29-1 with TRBJ2-2, with D maybe TRBD2 (6 bases). This CDR3 is built from 12 residues. Germline loops: CDR1 SQVTM, CDR2 ANQGSEA. Between the trimmed V and J ends, which lost 4 bases and 4 bases, there was a span of 7 bases.

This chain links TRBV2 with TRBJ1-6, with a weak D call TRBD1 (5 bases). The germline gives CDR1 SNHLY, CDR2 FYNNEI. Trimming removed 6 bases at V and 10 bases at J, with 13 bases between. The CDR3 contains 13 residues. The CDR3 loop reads CASRGGSPSPLHF. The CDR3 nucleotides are TGTGCCAGCAGGGGGGGGAGCCCCTCACCCCTCCACTTT.

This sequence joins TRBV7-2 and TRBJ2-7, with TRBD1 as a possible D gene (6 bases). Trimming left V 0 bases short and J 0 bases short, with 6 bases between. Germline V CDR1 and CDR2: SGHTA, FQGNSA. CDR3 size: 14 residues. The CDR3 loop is CASSLAGGSYEQYF. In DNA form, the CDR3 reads TGTGCCAGCAGCTTAGCAGGGGGCTCCTACGAGCAGTACTTC. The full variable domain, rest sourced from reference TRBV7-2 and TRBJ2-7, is GAGVSQSPSNKVTEKGKDVELRCDPISGHTALYWYRQSLGQGLEFLIYFQGNSAPDKSGLPSDRFSAERTGGSVSTLTIQRTQQEDSAVYLCASSLAGGSYEQYFGPGTRLTVT.

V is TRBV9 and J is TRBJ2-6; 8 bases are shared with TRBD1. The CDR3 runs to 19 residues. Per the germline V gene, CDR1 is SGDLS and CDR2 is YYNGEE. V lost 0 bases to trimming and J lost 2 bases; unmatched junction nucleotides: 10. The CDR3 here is CASSVDLGQGAPGANVLTF. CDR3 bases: TGTGCCAGCAGCGTAGACCTGGGGCAGGGGGCGCCTGGGGCCAACGTCCTGACTTTC.

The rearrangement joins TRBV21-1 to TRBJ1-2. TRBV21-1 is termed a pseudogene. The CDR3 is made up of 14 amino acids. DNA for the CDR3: TGTGCCAGCAGCAAAGCATTTGCGGACTATGGCTACACCTTC. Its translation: CASSKAFADYGYTF.

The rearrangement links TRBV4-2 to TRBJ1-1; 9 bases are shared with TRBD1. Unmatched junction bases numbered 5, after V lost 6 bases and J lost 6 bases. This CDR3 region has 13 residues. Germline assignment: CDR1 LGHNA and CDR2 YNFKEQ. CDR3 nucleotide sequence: TGTGCCAGCAGGGGACAGGGTTTACCTGAAGCTTTCTTT. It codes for CASRGQGLPEAFF.

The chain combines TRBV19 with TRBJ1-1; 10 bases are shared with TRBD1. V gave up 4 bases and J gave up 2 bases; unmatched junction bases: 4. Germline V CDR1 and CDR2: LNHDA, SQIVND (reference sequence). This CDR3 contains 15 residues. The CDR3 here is CASSKDRGQNTEAFF. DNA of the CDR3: TGTGCCAGTAGTAAAGACAGGGGGCAAAACACTGAAGCTTTCTTT.

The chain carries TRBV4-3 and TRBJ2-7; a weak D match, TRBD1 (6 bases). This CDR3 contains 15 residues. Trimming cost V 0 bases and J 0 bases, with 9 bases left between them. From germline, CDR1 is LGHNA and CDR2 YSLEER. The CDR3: CASSQETGGSYEQYF. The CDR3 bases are TGCGCCAGCAGCCAAGAGACAGGAGGCTCCTACGAGCAGTACTTC.

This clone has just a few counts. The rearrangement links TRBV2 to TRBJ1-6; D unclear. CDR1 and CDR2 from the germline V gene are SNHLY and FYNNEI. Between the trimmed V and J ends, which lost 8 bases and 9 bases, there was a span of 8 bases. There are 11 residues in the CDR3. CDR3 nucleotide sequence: TGTGCCAGCGGAGGCGCTTCACCCCTCCACTTT. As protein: CASGGASPLHF.

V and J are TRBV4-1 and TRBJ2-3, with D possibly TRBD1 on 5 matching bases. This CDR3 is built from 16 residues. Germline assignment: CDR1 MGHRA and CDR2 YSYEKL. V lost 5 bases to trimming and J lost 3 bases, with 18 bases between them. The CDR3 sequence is CASSSRRGRETDTQYF. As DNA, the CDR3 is TGCGCCAGCAGCTCACGTAGGGGCAGGGAAACAGATACGCAGTATTTT.

Here the CDR3 DNA reads TGTGCCAGCAGTTACTCGAGGCGACTTAACACCGGGGAGCTGTTTTTT. As protein: CASSYSRRLNTGELFF. V gene TRBV6-5 combines with J gene TRBJ2-2, with D uncertain. CDR1 is MNHEY and CDR2 is SVGAGI in the germline V gene. This CDR3 is 16 amino acids long. The V end was cut by 0 bases, the J end by 2 bases, with 10 bases between.

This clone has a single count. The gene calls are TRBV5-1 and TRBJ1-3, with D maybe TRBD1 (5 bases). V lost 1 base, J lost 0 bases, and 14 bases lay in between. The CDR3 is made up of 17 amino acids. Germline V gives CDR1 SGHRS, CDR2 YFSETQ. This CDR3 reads CASSLSGGLVSGNTIYF. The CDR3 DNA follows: TGCGCCAGCAGCTTGTCGGGGGGTCTGGTCTCTGGAAACACCATATATTTT.

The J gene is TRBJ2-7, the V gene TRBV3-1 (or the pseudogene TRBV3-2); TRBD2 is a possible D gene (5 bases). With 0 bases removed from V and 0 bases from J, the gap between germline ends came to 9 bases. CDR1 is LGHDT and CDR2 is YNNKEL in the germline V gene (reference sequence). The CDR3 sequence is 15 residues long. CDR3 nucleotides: TGTGCCAGCAGCCAAGAGGACTCCTCCTCCTACGAGCAGTACTTC. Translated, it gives CASSQEDSSSYEQYF.

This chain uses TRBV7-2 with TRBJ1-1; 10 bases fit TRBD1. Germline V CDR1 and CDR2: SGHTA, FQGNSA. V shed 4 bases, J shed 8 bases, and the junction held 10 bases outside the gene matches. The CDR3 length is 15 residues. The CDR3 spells CASSWDRGSVMEAFF. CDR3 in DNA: TGTGCCAGCAGCTGGGACAGGGGCAGCGTTATGGAAGCTTTCTTT.

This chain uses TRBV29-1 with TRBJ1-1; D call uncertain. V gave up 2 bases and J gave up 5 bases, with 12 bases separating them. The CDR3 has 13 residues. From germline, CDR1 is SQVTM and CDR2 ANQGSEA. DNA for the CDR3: TGCAGCGTTGAACGCGGCCCTGGGACTGAAGCTTTCTTT. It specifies CSVERGPGTEAFF. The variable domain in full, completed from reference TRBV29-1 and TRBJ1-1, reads SAVISQKPSRDICQRGTSLTIQCQVDSQVTMMFWYRQQPGQSLTLIATANQGSEATYESGFVIDKFPISRPNLTFSTLTVSNMSPEDSSIYLCSVERGPGTEAFFGQGTRLTVV.

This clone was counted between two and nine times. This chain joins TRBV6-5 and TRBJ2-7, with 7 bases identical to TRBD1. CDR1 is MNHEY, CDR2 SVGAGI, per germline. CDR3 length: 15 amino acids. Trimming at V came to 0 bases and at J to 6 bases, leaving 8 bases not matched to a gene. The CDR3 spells CASSYSRTGAAEQYF. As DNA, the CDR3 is TGTGCCAGCAGTTACTCGAGGACAGGAGCCGCCGAGCAGTACTTC.